This T cell receptor (delta chain) was sequenced during a study of TRDV2 sequences in healthy donors (dated by TCRdb to the early 2020s). Context from the whole study: Under 25 single-cell-derived gamma9delta2 T cell clones spanning the full range of antitumor activity were TCR-sequenced and traced within the bulk repertoire. Findings and caveats that apply to the study as a whole: The observed TCRdelta repertoires were found to be highly focused, yet no correlation was observed between clonotype frequency and the antitumor functional potential of the respective clone. The TCRdelta clonotypes of several highly reactive clones appeared rare, as these clonotypes were not detected in the bulk sequencing data of the respective donors.

The library was prepared using PCR. The reads were generated on an Illumina MiSeq. On the authors' methods: When TRDV repertoire clonotype frequencies were reported, any clonotype that had only a single read was left out. For TCRdb, the public reads were processed anew by CATT, and duplicate DNA sequences were folded into one row. The V and J calls come from TCRdb's annotation, not from the publication. The sample table holds fewer than 1,400 delta-chain clones, of which approximately 57% were seen once. The ten largest clones capture 19% of the sample. Reading from cysteine to phenylalanine, the CDR3 counts 18 amino acids. Only the CDR3 DNA stays, 54 bases, in frame from base 1. CDR1 GEAIGNYY and CDR2 EKD were looked up in the germline V gene. The germline V end is reduced by 1 base and the J end by 4 bases; junction bases left unmatched: 4. Bulk sequencing of complete TCR delta chain (Vdelta2) repertoires was used to follow how often functionally characterized gamma9delta2 T cell clones occurred. The Dutch blood bank supplied purchased peripheral blood from anonymous healthy donors. The gamma9delta2 T cells examined in the study came from the peripheral blood of healthy donors.

As to this clone: It has no known antigen specificity. The record has no base qualities; no much larger clone is one base away. Other nucleotide sequences from this sample produce the same CDR3.

The rearrangement combines TRDV2 with TRDJ3; a stretch of 12 junction bases matches TRDD3. The sample comprised Vd2+ gamma-delta T cells from blood. The cell subset or site label on this specimen signifies: TCR Vdelta2-expressing (gamma9delta2) T cells. This receptor was identified in a human donor in good health. CDR3 reads: CACDTLGDTTWDTRQMFF. The DNA reads TGTGCCTGTGACACACTGGGGGATACAACTTGGGACACCCGACAGATGTTTTTC.